This TCR beta chain was obtained from a study of blood T cell repertoires in COVID-19 (dated by TCRdb to the early 2020s). Regarding the complete study: Collaborator samples came from the United States, Italy and Spain and covered acute and convalescent phases of COVID-19. The repertoires were released in a freely available public database intended as a resource for research on the immune response to SARS-CoV-2. The material from the prospective study consisted of cDNA or gDNA derived from T cells, B-cell-depleted T cells, or PBMCs. Where HLA class I and class II types were available, the types were taken from metadata supplied by the sample provider, not from assay-based typing. The dataset comprised deeply sampled blood TCRbeta repertoires from subjects exposed to, actively infected with, or recovered from COVID-19. Samples came from the ongoing ImmuneRACE study (first 160 participants) plus 1,254 subjects from 6 global collaborators. The sample metadata nearly always contained a de-identified subject ID, COVID-19 status, age in years and sex. The paper as a whole reports these results and caveats: The quantity of clinical and demographic metadata differed by source and by participant and was supplied without curation.

Each collaborating institution followed its own protocols to collect whole blood in K2EDTA tubes. For TCRbeta analysis, collaborators shipped samples in one of three forms: frozen whole blood, isolated PBMCs, or DNA extracted from either of those sample types. TCRbeta CDR3 regions were amplified from genomic DNA using the immunoSEQ Assay, a bias-controlled multiplex PCR. The original methods were these. Nucleated cell counts per sample were estimated from amplification of reference gene primers within the assay. Sequence reads were collapsed and filtered to measure the absolute abundance of every unique TCRbeta CDR3 rearrangement. For each sample, productive Simpson clonality was calculated as the square root of Simpson's diversity index over productive rearrangements. The table comes from immuneACCESS by way of TCRdb, which keeps in-frame sequences with V and J called. Part of the clones is missing from these tables; in studies checked, under half for an unresolved V gene and the rest for unknown reasons. That table supplies the V and J calls and clone size; D and trimming were determined from the DNA. Within this sample are 200,000 to 300,000 clones, with 75% to 85% of them counted one time only. Of the sample, 9.5% to 15% is held by the ten largest clones.

Including cysteine and phenylalanine, the CDR3 has 14 amino acids. The kept DNA is CDR3 alone, 42 bases in frame from the first base. V is reduced by 4 bases and J by 4 bases, leaving a spacing of 11 bases between them. CDR1 and CDR2, per the germline V gene, are SGHRS and YFSETQ. A remark on this clone: Its binding antigen is unknown. No clone much larger than this one lies a single base away; base qualities are absent.

The rearrangement joined TRBV5-1 to TRBJ1-4; D gene: possibly TRBD1, on 5 matching bases. The sequence was obtained from a woman in her fifties or sixties with active or convalescent COVID-19. The material sequenced was peripheral blood. The base sequence is TGCGCCAGCAGCCCGGGACTGAGTAATGAAAAACTGTTTTTT. This encodes CASSPGLSNEKLFF. Where the CDR3 stops, the reference TRBV5-1 and TRBJ1-4 genes take over; the full variable domain is KAGVTQTPRYLIKTRGQQVTLSCSPISGHRSVSWYQQTPGQGLQFLFEYFSETQRNKGNFPGRFSGRQFSNSRSEMNVSTLELGDSALYLCASSPGLSNEKLFFGSGTQLSVL.